This TCR beta chain comes out of a study of OX40 agonist ivuxolimab in advanced cancers. Study-level information: One hepatocellular carcinoma and a couple of cutaneous melanoma patients partially responded. Points from the study as a whole: Which antigen the expanded peripheral T cells recognized is unknown. CD4+ and CD8+ blood T cells expanded clonally by week 6 at 0.1 to 3.0 mg/kg.

On this clone: No antigen is known for it.

From germline, CDR1 is SGHTA and CDR2 FQGNSA. Trimming cost V 0 bases and J 5 bases, with 13 bases left between them. CDR3 size: 15 residues. Using immunoSEQ multiplex PCR, the repertoire was profiled, and TCRdb retains in-frame clones only, with some absent. The sample lists about 55,000 clones; around 77% were seen once. The specimen comprised CD4+ or CD8+ T cells sorted from blood, sampled in a trial of the OX40 agonist ivuxolimab. V is TRBV7-2 and J is TRBJ2-5; D tentatively reads TRBD1 or TRBD2 (5 bases each). The TCR originated in an adult with an advanced solid tumor such as melanoma, head and neck, liver or kidney cancer. CDR3 bases: TGTGCCAGCAGCTTAGCCACCGAGGGGCGGGAGACCCAGTACTTC. Translation gives CASSLATEGRETQYF.